This entry concerns a single TCR beta chain. Its antigen is unidentified. This could be a read error, since a much larger clone is one nucleotide away. Amplification from RNA transcripts yielded the TCR beta CDR3 regions. After a first-round RT-PCR with HTBI primers, a second-round multiplex PCR was run. MiXCR, applied by TCRdb to the multiplex PCR reads, yields one record per CDR3 protein. In the table there are hundreds of thousands of distinct CDR3 sequences, more than 40% of which are singletons. The data stem from a study of Graves' ophthalmopathy and Graves' hyperthyroidism. Study outcomes and limitations: Predictions made by the model for ophthalmopathy progression reached over 55% sensitivity and about 72% specificity. A 13-signature model separated ophthalmopathy from stable hyperthyroidism, reaching approximately 88% sensitivity and around 81% specificity cross-validated.

Moderate-to-severe activity, with CAS ≥3, NOSPECS ≥4 and duration under 3 months, characterized the donors with ophthalmopathy. Thyroid ultrasound, orbital computed tomography, TRAb, serum thyroxine and clinical symptoms formed the basis of diagnosis. Germline V CDR1 and CDR2: SGHTA, FQGNSA. This CDR3 region has 16 residues. This rearrangement joins TRBV7-2 to TRBJ1-6; no definite D call. Material: peripheral blood. The sequence came from an adult man with Graves' ophthalmopathy. The CDR3 nucleotides are TGTGCCGGCAGCTTAGATCCGGAGGGTCTTCATTCACCCCTCCACTTT. As protein: CAGSLDPEGLHSPLHF.